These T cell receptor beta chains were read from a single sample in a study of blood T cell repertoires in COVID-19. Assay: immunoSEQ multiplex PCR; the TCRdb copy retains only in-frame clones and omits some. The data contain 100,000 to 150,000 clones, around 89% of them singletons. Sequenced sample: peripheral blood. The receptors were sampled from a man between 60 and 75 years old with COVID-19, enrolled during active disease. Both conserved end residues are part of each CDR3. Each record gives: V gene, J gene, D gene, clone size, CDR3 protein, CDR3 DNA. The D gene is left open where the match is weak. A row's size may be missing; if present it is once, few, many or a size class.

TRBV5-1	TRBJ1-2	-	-	CASSATPRVLGGYTF	TGCGCCAGCAGCGCCACCCCCAGGGTACTTGGAGGCTACACCTTC
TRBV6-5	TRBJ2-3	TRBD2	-	CASNPSSGAGDTQYF	TGTGCCAGCAACCCTAGTAGCGGGGCTGGAGATACGCAGTATTTT
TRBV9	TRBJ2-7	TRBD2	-	CASSVGVAGIYEQYF	TGTGCCAGCAGCGTAGGTGTAGCGGGGATCTACGAGCAGTACTTC
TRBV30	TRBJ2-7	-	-	CAWGIGGLSSYEQYF	TGTGCCTGGGGGATAGGAGGCCTAAGCTCCTACGAGCAGTACTTC
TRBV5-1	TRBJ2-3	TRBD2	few	CASGRTSGTDTQYF	TGCGCCAGCGGTAGAACTAGCGGCACAGATACGCAGTATTTT
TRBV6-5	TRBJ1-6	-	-	CASSYLTAYNSPLHF	TGTGCCAGCAGTTACTTGACTGCCTATAATTCACCCCTCCACTTT
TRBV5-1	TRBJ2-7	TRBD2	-	CASSLSPGLGLYEQYF	TGCGCCAGCAGCCTATCCCCCGGACTAGGACTCTACGAGCAGTACTTC
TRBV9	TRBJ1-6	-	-	CASTKGLQGGNSPLHF	TGTGCCAGCACCAAGGGTCTACAGGGAGGGAATTCACCCCTCCACTTT
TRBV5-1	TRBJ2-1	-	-	CASSSDLHEQFF	TGCGCCAGCAGCTCAGATTTGCATGAGCAGTTCTTC
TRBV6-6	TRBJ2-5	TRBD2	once	CASIRGGLQETQYF	TGTGCCAGCATTCGGGGGGGACTCCAAGAGACCCAGTACTTC
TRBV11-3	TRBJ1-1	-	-	CASSWRRQPSNTEAFF	TGTGCCAGCAGCTGGAGGAGACAACCGTCGAACACTGAAGCTTTCTTT
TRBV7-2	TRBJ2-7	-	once	CASSLGFQVVEQYF	TGTGCCAGCAGCTTAGGGTTTCAGGTGGTCGAGCAGTACTTC
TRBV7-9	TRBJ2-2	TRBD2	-	CASSSRDYRLRELFF	TGTGCCAGCAGCTCACGGGACTACCGACTCCGGGAGCTGTTTTTT
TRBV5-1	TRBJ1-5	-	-	CASSLESGLNQPQHF	TGCGCCAGCAGCTTGGAGTCAGGGTTAAATCAGCCCCAGCATTTT
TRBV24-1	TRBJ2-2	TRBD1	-	CATSESWTGSRGELFF	TGTGCCACCAGTGAAAGTTGGACAGGGAGTAGAGGGGAGCTGTTTTTT
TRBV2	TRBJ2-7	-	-	CASSPDVGGATYEQYF	TGTGCCAGCAGTCCAGACGTGGGCGGGGCTACCTACGAGCAGTACTTC
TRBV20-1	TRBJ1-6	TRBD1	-	CSASLPDRGKSPLHF	TGCAGTGCTAGTCTCCCGGACAGGGGAAAATCACCCCTCCACTTT
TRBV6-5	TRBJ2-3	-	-	CASGVRGTTDTQYF	TGTGCCAGCGGGGTGAGGGGGACCACAGATACGCAGTATTTT